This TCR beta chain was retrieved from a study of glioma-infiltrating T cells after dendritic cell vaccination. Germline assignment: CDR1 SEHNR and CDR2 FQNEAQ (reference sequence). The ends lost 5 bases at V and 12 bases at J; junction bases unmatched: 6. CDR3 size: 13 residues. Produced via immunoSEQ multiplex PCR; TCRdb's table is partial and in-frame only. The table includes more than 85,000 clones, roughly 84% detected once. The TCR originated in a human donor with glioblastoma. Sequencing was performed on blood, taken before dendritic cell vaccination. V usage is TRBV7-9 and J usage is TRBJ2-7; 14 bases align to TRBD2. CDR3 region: CASSGGLAGDRYF. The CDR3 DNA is TGTGCCAGCAGCGGGGGACTAGCGGGAGATCGGTACTTC.